Ten or more counts support the clone carrying this T cell receptor beta chain. Expressed TCRB transcripts were sequenced, since all the RNA that had been isolated was reverse transcribed. The data were produced by immunoSEQ multiplex PCR, yet TCRdb's version contains in-frame clones alone and is incomplete. This table has 200,000 to 250,000 clones, roughly 10% appearing once. The record originates from a study of beta chain features in type 1 diabetes. CDR3 length: 15 amino acids. CDR1 is SGHNT, CDR2 YYREEE, per germline (reference sequence). V lost 0 bases and J lost 5, with 14 bases in between. Sequenced input: central memory CD4+ T cells from blood. The rearrangement joins TRBV5-4 to TRBJ1-1; D might be TRBD1 (5 bases). The source of this sequence is a young man in good health. The CDR3: CASSLGKGHGTEAFF. The CDR3 DNA sequence: TGTGCCAGCAGCTTGGGGAAGGGGCATGGGACTGAAGCTTTCTTT.